Following are 14 T cell receptor beta chains from one sample sequenced in a study of blood T cell repertoires in COVID-19. Here immunoSEQ multiplex PCR was the method, and the copy in TCRdb shows in-frame clones only, minus some. The sample consists of about 280,000 clones, approximately 90% of them appearing once. The sequenced sample consisted of peripheral blood. These receptors all come from a woman in her 50s who had recovered from COVID-19.

The genes are TRBV6-6 and TRBJ1-2, with no clear D. Germline V gives CDR1 MNHNY, CDR2 SVGAGI (reference sequence). The CDR3 consists of 12 residues. With 6 bases removed from V and 7 bases from J, the gap between germline ends came to 12 bases. The CDR3 nucleotides are TGTGCCAGCAGCCGTGACAAATCTGGCTACACCTTC. Translation gives CASSRDKSGYTF.

The V gene is TRBV7-2, the J gene TRBJ2-2, with 7 bases matching TRBD2. CDR3 length: 16 amino acids. CDR1 is SGHTA, CDR2 FQGNSA, per germline. Trimming took 0 bases from V and 6 from J; bases not matched to a gene: 7. In DNA form, the CDR3 reads TGTGCCAGCAGCTTAGCGGCCGTAGGACTAGCCGGGGAGCTGTTTTTT. It encodes CASSLAAVGLAGELFF.

The chain combines TRBV13 with TRBJ2-7, with 7 bases that match TRBD1. The V and J ends lost 5 bases and 0 bases, in that order; junction bases with no gene match: 10. This CDR3 region has 16 residues. Germline CDR1 PRHDT, CDR2 FYEKMQ (reference sequence). In DNA, the CDR3 is TGTGCCAGCAGCGTAGCCGGGACAGAGAGCTCCTACGAGCAGTACTTC. Its translation: CASSVAGTESSYEQYF.

The V and J genes are TRBV4-1 and TRBJ2-7; D might be TRBD1 (5 bases). Trimming shortened V by 5 bases and J by 2 bases, and 16 bases separated the two germline ends. Germline CDR1 reads MGHRA; CDR2 reads YSYEKL. The CDR3 is 15 amino acids. The CDR3 loop is CASSTTPTATYEQYF. The CDR3, as DNA: TGCGCCAGCAGCACAACTCCGACAGCTACCTACGAGCAGTACTTC.

This clone was detected only once. In DNA form, the CDR3 reads TGCAGTGCTAGTCGCCCGGGACTAGGGGGATCTGATAAGTTGTTCTTC. This gives the protein CSASRPGLGGSDKLFF. The rearrangement uses TRBV20-1 and TRBJ2-1, with TRBD2 matching 8 bases. CDR3 size: 16 residues. Trimming took 3 bases from V and 15 from J; bases not matched to a gene: 22. CDR1 is DFQATT, CDR2 SNEGSKA, per germline (reference sequence).

This clone was detected a few times. V and J are TRBV2 and TRBJ2-6; TRBD2 might be the D (6 bases). Germline V CDR1 and CDR2: SNHLY, FYNNEI. The V end lost 2 bases, the J end lost 2 bases, and 7 bases lay between the germline ends. The CDR3 extends over 15 amino acids. The CDR3 sequence is CASSEPGAGANVLTF. Written as DNA, the CDR3 is TGTGCCAGCAGTGAACCGGGGGCTGGGGCCAACGTCCTGACTTTC.

The J gene is TRBJ1-2, the V gene TRBV7-2; the match to TRBD1 covers 7 bases. The germline V gene encodes CDR1 SGHTA and CDR2 FQGNSA. V was pared by 7 bases and J by 8 bases, with 7 bases of the junction left unmatched. This CDR3 has 12 amino acids. Here the CDR3 reads CASTFLQGGYTF. The CDR3 DNA reads TGTGCCAGCACCTTTCTACAGGGGGGCTACACCTTC.

The sample holds one count of this clone. This same CDR3 is encoded by further DNA sequences in the sample. The chain joins TRBV7-2 to TRBJ1-5; D gene ambiguous. CDR3 length equals 13 residues. Germline assignment: CDR1 SGHTA and CDR2 FQGNSA. The germline V and J ends were trimmed by 1 base and 7 bases, with 8 bases remaining between them. CDR3 amino acids: CASSLDRGQPQHF. CDR3 DNA sequence: TGTGCCAGCAGCTTAGATCGAGGGCAGCCCCAGCATTTT.

The sample holds one count of this clone. The chain employs TRBV30 and TRBJ1-2, with D unresolved. V gave up 8 bases and J gave up 2 bases, with 15 bases separating them. This CDR3 is built from 13 residues. CDR1 GTSNPN and CDR2 SVGIG come from the germline V gene (reference sequence). CDR3 loop: CAGIHRRNYGYTF. CDR3 coding DNA: TGTGCCGGAATCCACCGGCGGAACTATGGCTACACCTTC.

V gene TRBV23-1 combines with J gene TRBJ1-2; no definite D call. TRBV23-1 qualifies as an ORF whose function is uncertain. V lost 8 bases and J 3 bases, leaving 10 bases between the germline ends. The CDR3 spans 12 residues. CDR3 DNA sequence: TGCGCCAGCCAAACCCCGGACTATGGCTACACCTTC. Translating gives CASQTPDYGYTF.

The chain employs TRBV27 and TRBJ2-3, with a tentative D call TRBD2 (7 bases). The CDR3 is 12 amino acids. CDR1 is MNHEY and CDR2 is SMNVEV in the germline V gene (reference sequence). Trimming left V 4 bases short and J 6 bases short, with 8 bases between. CDR3 DNA sequence: TGTGCCAGCAGTTCGGGGGGCGATACGCAGTATTTT. This translates into CASSSGGDTQYF.

This clone was counted between two and nine times. V gene TRBV27 combines with J gene TRBJ1-5; 9 positions agree with TRBD1. V trimming: 6 bases; J trimming: 7 bases; junction bases outside the gene matches: 7. The CDR3 runs 14 residues. Germline V gives CDR1 MNHEY, CDR2 SMNVEV (reference sequence). The CDR3 is CASRRTGDKQPQHF. CDR3 DNA: TGTGCCAGCAGGAGGACAGGGGACAAACAGCCCCAGCATTTT.

This sequence joins TRBV4-3 and TRBJ2-1; 8 bases align to TRBD2. Germline CDR1 reads LGHNA; CDR2 reads YSLEER. V lost 3 bases to trimming and J lost 4 bases; unmatched junction nucleotides: 17. This CDR3 spans 19 amino acids. The CDR3 nucleotides are TGCGCCAGCAGCCAGGATCACCCAGTCGGGCGGGGGGCGTACAATGAGCAGTTCTTC. Protein product: CASSQDHPVGRGAYNEQFF.

This clone has only one observation. The DNA for the CDR3 is TGTGCCAGCAGACTACAGGGGGTTGTTGGTGAGGCTTTCTTT. It codes for CASRLQGVVGEAFF. This rearrangement joins TRBV28 to TRBJ1-1; 8 bases match TRBD1. This CDR3 is built from 14 residues. The V gene's germline CDR1 is MDHEN and CDR2 SYDVKM. V lost 6 bases to trimming and J lost 11 bases; unmatched junction nucleotides: 14.